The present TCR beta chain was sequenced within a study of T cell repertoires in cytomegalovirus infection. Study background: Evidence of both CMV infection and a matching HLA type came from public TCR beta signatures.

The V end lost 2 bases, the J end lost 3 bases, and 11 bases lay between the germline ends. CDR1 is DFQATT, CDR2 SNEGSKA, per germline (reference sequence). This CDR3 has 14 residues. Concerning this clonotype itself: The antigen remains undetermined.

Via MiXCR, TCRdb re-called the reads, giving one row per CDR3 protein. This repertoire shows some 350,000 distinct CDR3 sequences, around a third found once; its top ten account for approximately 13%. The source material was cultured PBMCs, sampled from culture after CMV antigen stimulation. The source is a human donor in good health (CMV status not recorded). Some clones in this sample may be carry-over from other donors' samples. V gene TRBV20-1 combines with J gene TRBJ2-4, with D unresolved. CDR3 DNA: TGCAGTGCTAGAATGGTCTACGGCAAAAACATTCAGTACTTC. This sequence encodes CSARMVYGKNIQYF.